This T cell receptor (beta chain) was captured by sequencing in a study of spatial heterogeneity in lung cancer. As for the study in general: TCR and UMI combinations that were unique each appeared, on average, more than ten times in raw reads. Study-level points and caveats: Ubiquitous, expanded tumor-derived TCRs were more frequently observed in blood at resection than at follow-up.

TCRdb re-called the 5' RACE reads through MiXCR, storing one row per CDR3 protein. The table includes about 38,000 distinct CDR3 sequences, roughly 8% detected once. This CDR3 has 15 residues. V lost 4 bases to trimming and J lost 7 bases; unmatched junction nucleotides: 7. Germline CDR1 and CDR2: MRHNA and SNTAGT. As for time point: sample taken at primary tumor resection. The sequenced material consisted of unsorted whole RNA from tumor, nontumor lung or frozen PBMC. The table lists this clonotype with many counts. What it binds is not known. The sequence was obtained from a male donor with early-stage non-small cell lung cancer. The chain has TRBV6-4 and TRBJ2-1; TRBD2 matches 10 bases. The sample was PBMCs, taken at surgery. CDR3 sequence (DNA): TGTGCCAGCAGTGCTGAGGGACTAGCGTCTAATGAGCAGTTCTTC. Its protein product is CASSAEGLASNEQFF.